This T cell receptor (beta chain) is drawn from a study of T cells expressing NK-cell markers. The overall study: It was sorted CD3+CD56-NKG2C+, CD3+CD56+NKG2C- and CD3+CD56+NKG2C+ T cells that provided the TCR beta repertoires. Study observations and caveats: These clonotypes additionally ranked first within the CD3+CD56-NKG2C+ fraction of a handful of donors. HCMV specificity of expanded NKG2C+ T cell clones remained unclear.

Germline CDR1 SGHAT, CDR2 FQNNGV. CDR3 length: 16 residues. In regard to this clonotype: The antigen is unknown.

From its re-call of the 5' RACE reads, TCRdb lists each CDR3 protein once, without DNA. The sample totals 160,000 or so distinct CDR3 sequences. This clonotype was obtained from a woman aged 18-70 years in good health. The chain joins TRBV11-2 to TRBJ2-6; TCRdb reports TRBD1, a call that lacks DNA to check it against. The sample consisted of blood T cells: a sorted CD56 or NKG2C T cell subset, CD4+ or CD8+ T cells, or bulk PBMC T cells (not recorded which). Here the CDR3 reads CASSLQGARGANVLTF.